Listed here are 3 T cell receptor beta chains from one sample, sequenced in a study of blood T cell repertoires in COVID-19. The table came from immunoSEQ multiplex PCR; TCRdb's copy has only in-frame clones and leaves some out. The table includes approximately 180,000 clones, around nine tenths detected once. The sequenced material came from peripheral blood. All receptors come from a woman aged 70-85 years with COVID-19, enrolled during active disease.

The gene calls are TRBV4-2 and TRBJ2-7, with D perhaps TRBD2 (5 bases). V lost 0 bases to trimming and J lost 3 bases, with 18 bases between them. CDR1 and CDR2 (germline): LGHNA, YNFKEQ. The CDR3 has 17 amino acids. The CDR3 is CASSQESRWASSYEQYF. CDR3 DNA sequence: TGTGCCAGCAGCCAAGAATCTAGGTGGGCTAGCAGCTACGAGCAGTACTTC.

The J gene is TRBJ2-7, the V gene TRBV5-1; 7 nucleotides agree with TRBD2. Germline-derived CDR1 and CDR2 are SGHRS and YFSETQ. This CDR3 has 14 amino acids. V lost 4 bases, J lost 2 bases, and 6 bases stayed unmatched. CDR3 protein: CASSPPSGTYEQYF. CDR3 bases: TGCGCCAGCAGCCCACCTAGCGGAACCTACGAGCAGTACTTC.

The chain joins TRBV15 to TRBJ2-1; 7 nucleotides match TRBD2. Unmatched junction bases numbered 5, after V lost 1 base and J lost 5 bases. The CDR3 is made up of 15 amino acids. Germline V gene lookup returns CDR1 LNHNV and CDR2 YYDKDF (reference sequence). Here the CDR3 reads CATSRGYGGDNEQFF. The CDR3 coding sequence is TGTGCCACCAGCAGAGGTTATGGGGGGGACAATGAGCAGTTCTTC.